This T cell receptor beta chain is from a study of T cell repertoires in urothelial bladder cancer. Study-wide findings and caveats: Median infiltrating lymphocyte percentage was around 2% in carcinoma specimens.

The table came from immunoSEQ multiplex PCR; TCRdb's copy has only in-frame clones and leaves some out. The sample records almost 9,000 clones, 50% to 75% being singletons. CDR1 and CDR2 from the germline V gene are MGHRA and YSYEKL. The CDR3 is made up of 16 amino acids. Losses at the gene ends were 0 bases for V and 14 bases for J; bases not matched to a gene: 13. Of note for this clone: The target antigen is unknown.

The source of this sequence is a human donor with urothelial carcinoma. Source material: tumor-infiltrating cells from bladder cancer. The V and J genes are TRBV4-1 and TRBJ1-6, with 7 bases matching TRBD1. The CDR3 region is CASSQDTGAGDWALHF. DNA of the CDR3: TGCGCCAGCAGCCAAGATACAGGGGCTGGAGATTGGGCCCTCCACTTT.